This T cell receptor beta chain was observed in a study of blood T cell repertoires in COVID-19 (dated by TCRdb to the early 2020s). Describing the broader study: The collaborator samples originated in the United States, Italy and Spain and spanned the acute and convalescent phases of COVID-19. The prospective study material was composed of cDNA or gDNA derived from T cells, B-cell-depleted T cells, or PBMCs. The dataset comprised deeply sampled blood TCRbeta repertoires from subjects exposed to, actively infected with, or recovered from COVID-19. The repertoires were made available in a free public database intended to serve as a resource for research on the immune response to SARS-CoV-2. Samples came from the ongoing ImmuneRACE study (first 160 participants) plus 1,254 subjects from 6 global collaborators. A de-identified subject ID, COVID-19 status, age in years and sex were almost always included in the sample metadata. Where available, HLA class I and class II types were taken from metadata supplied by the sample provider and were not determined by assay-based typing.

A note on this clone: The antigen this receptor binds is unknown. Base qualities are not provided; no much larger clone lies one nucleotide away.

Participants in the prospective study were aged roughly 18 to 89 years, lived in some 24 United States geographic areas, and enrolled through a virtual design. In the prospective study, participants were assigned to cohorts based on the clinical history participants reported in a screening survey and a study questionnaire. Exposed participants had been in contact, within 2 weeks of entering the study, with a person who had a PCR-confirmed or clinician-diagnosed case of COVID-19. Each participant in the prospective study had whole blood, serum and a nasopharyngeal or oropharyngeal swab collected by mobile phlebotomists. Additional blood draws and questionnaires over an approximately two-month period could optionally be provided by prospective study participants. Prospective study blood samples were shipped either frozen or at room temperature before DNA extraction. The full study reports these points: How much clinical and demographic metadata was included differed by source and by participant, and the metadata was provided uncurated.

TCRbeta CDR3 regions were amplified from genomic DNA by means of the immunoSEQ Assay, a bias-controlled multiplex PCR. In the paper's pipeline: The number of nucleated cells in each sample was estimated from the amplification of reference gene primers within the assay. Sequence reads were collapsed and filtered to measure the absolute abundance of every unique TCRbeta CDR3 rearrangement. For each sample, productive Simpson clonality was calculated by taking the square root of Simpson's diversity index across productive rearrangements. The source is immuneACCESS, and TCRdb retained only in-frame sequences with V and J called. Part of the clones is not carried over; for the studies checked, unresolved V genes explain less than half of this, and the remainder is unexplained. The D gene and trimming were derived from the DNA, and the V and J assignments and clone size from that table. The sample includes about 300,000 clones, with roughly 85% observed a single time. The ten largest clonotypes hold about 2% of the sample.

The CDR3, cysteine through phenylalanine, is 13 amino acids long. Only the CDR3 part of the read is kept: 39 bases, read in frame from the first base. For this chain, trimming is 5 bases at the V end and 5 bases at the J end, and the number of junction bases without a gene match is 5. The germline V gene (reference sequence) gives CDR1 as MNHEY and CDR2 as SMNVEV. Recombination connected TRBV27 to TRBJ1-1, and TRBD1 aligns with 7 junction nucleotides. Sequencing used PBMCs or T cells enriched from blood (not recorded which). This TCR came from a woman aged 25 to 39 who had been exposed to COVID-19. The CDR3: CASSPGTATEAFF. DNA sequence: TGTGCCAGCAGTCCAGGGACAGCAACTGAAGCTTTCTTT.